A single sample is the source of the 32 T cell receptor beta chains below, sequenced in a study of CD8+ T cells in alopecia areata. This sample's treatment: oral pan-JAK inhibitor, 5-10 mg twice daily. As the sequencing template, cDNA was produced by extracting RNA and reverse transcribing it. Produced via immunoSEQ multiplex PCR; TCRdb's table is partial and in-frame only. The sample shows 190,000 or so clones, about three fifths of them seen only once. The input for sequencing was CD4+ T cells sorted from blood, taken at week 4, from a patient treated with tofacitinib. The receptors stem from a human donor with alopecia areata.

This clone has a single count. The sample carries other DNA sequences with the same CDR3. The chain couples TRBV30 to TRBJ2-7; 10 nucleotides match TRBD1. Germline lookup yields CDR1 GTSNPN and CDR2 SVGIG (reference sequence). V shed 3 bases and J 4 bases; nucleotides not matched to a gene: 9. CDR3 size: 15 residues. The CDR3 region has the DNA TGTGCCTGGAGGGCCCCGGGACAGGGGATATACGAGCAGTACTTC. Protein sequence: CAWRAPGQGIYEQYF.

The rearrangement uses TRBV9 and TRBJ2-7; TRBD1 is a possible D gene (6 bases). Trimming removed 2 bases at V and 1 base at J, with 7 bases between. This CDR3 is 13 amino acids long. The V gene's germline CDR1 is SGDLS and CDR2 YYNGEE. The CDR3, as DNA: TGTGCCAGCAGCGTTACAGGGTCCTACGAGCAGTACTTC. Translated: CASSVTGSYEQYF.

The chain carries TRBV7-6 and TRBJ2-5; TRBD1 aligns across 8 bases. The V segment lost 6 bases and the J segment 3 bases; nucleotides outside the gene matches: 9. CDR1 and CDR2 (germline): SGHVS, FNYEAQ. The CDR3 totals 15 residues. CDR3 DNA sequence: TGTGCCAGCAGAGACCCCAGGGGGCGCGAAGAGACCCAGTACTTC. Its translation is CASRDPRGREETQYF.

The chain uses TRBV5-4 and TRBJ1-2, with 7 bases that match TRBD1. There are 14 residues in the CDR3. The J segment lost 5 bases and the V segment lost 4 bases, leaving 8 bases of the junction unmatched. Germline assignment: CDR1 SGHNT and CDR2 YYREEE (reference sequence). CDR3 loop: CASSLRDRSYGYTF. The CDR3 DNA is TGTGCCAGCAGCCTCAGGGACAGATCTTATGGCTACACCTTC.

This clone was seen a few times. The chain has TRBV28 and TRBJ2-4; D remains ambiguous. V lost 3 bases and J 0 bases, leaving 9 bases between the germline ends. The CDR3 has 15 amino acids. In germline, CDR1 is MDHEN, CDR2 SYDVKM. CDR3 sequence: CASSFPAIAKNIQYF. The CDR3 DNA reads as TGTGCCAGCAGTTTTCCAGCAATAGCCAAAAACATTCAGTACTTC.

The chain recombines TRBV15 with TRBJ2-1; tentatively, D is TRBD1 or TRBD2 (6 bases each). The CDR3 runs to 14 residues. Germline V gene lookup returns CDR1 LNHNV and CDR2 YYDKDF (reference sequence). Trimming removed 0 bases at V and 12 bases at J, with 15 bases between. CDR3 nucleotide sequence: TGTGCCACCAGCAGAGATAAGGGGGGCGGTGGGCAGTTCTTC. Translating it yields CATSRDKGGGGQFF.

V gene TRBV27 combines with J gene TRBJ1-1; D ambiguous. Trimming removed 9 bases from V and 0 bases from J, with 14 bases in between. Germline V gene data show CDR1 as MNHEY and CDR2 as SMNVEV (reference sequence). The CDR3 spans 14 residues. CDR3 sequence: CASPREGMNTEAFF. CDR3 coding DNA: TGTGCCAGTCCCCGCGAGGGTATGAACACTGAAGCTTTCTTT.

The genes are TRBV7-9 and TRBJ2-6, with 7 bases identical to TRBD1. The CDR3 consists of 17 residues. After removal of 5 bases from V and 0 bases from J, the junction contained 7 bases not matched to a gene. Germline assignment: CDR1 SEHNR and CDR2 FQNEAQ (reference sequence). This CDR3 is CASSMPGQPSGANVLTF. CDR3 coding DNA: TGTGCCAGCAGCATGCCGGGACAGCCCTCTGGGGCCAACGTCCTGACTTTC.

This clone was observed a handful of times. The chain carries TRBV18 and TRBJ2-5, with unresolved D. Germline CDR1 is KGHSH and CDR2 is LQKENI. V lost 4 bases and J 4 bases, leaving 7 bases between the germline ends. The CDR3 totals 12 residues. As DNA, the CDR3 is TGTGCCAGCTCACAAACAGCAGAGACCCAGTACTTC. Translation: CASSQTAETQYF.

This clone was recorded a few times. This sequence joins TRBV25-1 and TRBJ1-6; D is perhaps TRBD1 (5 bases). Trimming left V 6 bases short and J 8 bases short, with 17 bases between. Germline V gene data show CDR1 as MGHDK and CDR2 as SYGVNS. The CDR3 has 15 residues. DNA for the CDR3: TGTGCCAGCAGCCAAACGGGGCTTAGGGATTCACCCCTCCACTTT. Translating it yields CASSQTGLRDSPLHF.

The V gene is TRBV29-1, the J gene TRBJ1-1, with 9 bases lining up with TRBD1. Germline CDR1 reads SQVTM; CDR2 reads ANQGSEA. The CDR3 is 13 amino acids. Unmatched junction bases numbered 4, after V lost 7 bases and J lost 1 base. CDR3 amino acids: CSAGTGRNTEAFF. The CDR3 DNA follows: TGCAGCGCCGGGACAGGGAGGAACACTGAAGCTTTCTTT.

V usage is TRBV29-1 and J usage is TRBJ2-7, with D perhaps TRBD1 or TRBD2 (6 bases each). The V and J ends lost 4 bases and 1 base respectively, with 11 bases between them. CDR1 SQVTM and CDR2 ANQGSEA come from the germline V gene. The CDR3 spans 13 residues. CDR3 sequence: CSVVQGRSYEQYF. DNA for the CDR3: TGCAGCGTTGTGCAGGGGAGGTCCTACGAGCAGTACTTC.

The CDR3 DNA is TGCGCCAGCAGCTTGGGTCAGGGGGCTTACTACGAGCAGTACTTC. This translates into CASSLGQGAYYEQYF. The gene calls are TRBV5-1 and TRBJ2-7; TRBD1 agrees at 8 bases. The trim removed 0 bases at V and 3 bases at J, leaving 5 bases unmatched. The CDR3 is made up of 15 amino acids. Per the germline V gene, CDR1 is SGHRS and CDR2 is YFSETQ. Combining the CDR3 with reference TRBV5-1 and TRBJ2-7 gives the whole variable domain KAGVTQTPRYLIKTRGQQVTLSCSPISGHRSVSWYQQTPGQGLQFLFEYFSETQRNKGNFPGRFSGRQFSNSRSEMNVSTLELGDSALYLCASSLGQGAYYEQYFGPGTRLTVT.

J is TRBJ2-5 and V is TRBV20-1; D ambiguous. The CDR3 runs 11 residues. Germline V lookup: CDR1 DFQATT, CDR2 SNEGSKA (reference sequence). V was trimmed by 0 bases and J by 7 bases, leaving 6 bases between them. CDR3 residues: CSARDPLTQYF. The CDR3 DNA reads as TGCAGTGCTAGAGATCCCTTGACCCAGTACTTC.

V is TRBV7-9 and J is TRBJ2-1; the match to TRBD2 covers 8 bases. Germline CDR1 is SEHNR and CDR2 is FQNEAQ (reference sequence). V lost 5 bases, J lost 8 bases, and 11 bases stayed unmatched. The CDR3 has 15 amino acids. The CDR3 loop is CASSPSGLDDDEQFF. The DNA of the CDR3 is TGTGCCAGCAGCCCATCGGGACTAGACGACGATGAGCAGTTCTTC.

The V call is TRBV4-1, the J call TRBJ1-2; D not resolved. Deletions cut 1 base from V and 4 bases from J, with 4 bases between. Germline V lookup: CDR1 MGHRA, CDR2 YSYEKL. CDR3 size: 12 residues. The CDR3 reads CASSQGTYGYTF. As DNA, the CDR3 is TGCGCCAGCAGCCAAGGGACCTATGGCTACACCTTC.

There are a few counts of this clone. The rearrangement joins TRBV30 to TRBJ1-2; 11 positions agree with TRBD1. V lost 2 bases to trimming and J lost 4 bases; unmatched junction nucleotides: 15. Germline CDR1 and CDR2: GTSNPN and SVGIG (reference sequence). There are 18 residues in the CDR3. The CDR3 DNA sequence: TGTGCCTGGAGTTTATTACCTTTGGACAGGGGGCTCAGCTATGGCTACACCTTC. It is translated as CAWSLLPLDRGLSYGYTF.

V is TRBV27 and J is TRBJ1-6, with 9 nucleotides matching TRBD1. The CDR3 loop spans 15 amino acids. The V gene's germline CDR1 is MNHEY and CDR2 SMNVEV (reference sequence). V gave up 3 bases and J gave up 13 bases; unmatched junction bases: 10. The CDR3 protein is CASSLGTGPTSPLHF. The CDR3 nucleotides read TGTGCCAGCAGTTTGGGGACAGGGCCTACTTCGCCCCTCCACTTT.

The chain couples TRBV30 to TRBJ2-5; D remains unclear. The V gene lost 7 bases and the J gene lost 5 bases, with 20 bases spanning the gap. Germline V gene lookup returns CDR1 GTSNPN and CDR2 SVGIG (reference sequence). The CDR3 totals 14 residues. CDR3 sequence (DNA): TGTGCCTCCTCCCCTGATGAGTCCAGGGAGACCCAGTACTTC. Translation: CASSPDESRETQYF.

This chain links TRBV6-5 with TRBJ2-5; tentatively, D is TRBD2 (5 bases). This CDR3 comprises 11 residues. The V and J ends lost 10 bases and 5 bases respectively, with 11 bases between them. The germline V gene has CDR1 MNHEY and CDR2 SVGAGI. The CDR3 here is CATGRRETQYF. CDR3 nucleotide sequence: TGTGCCACTGGGCGGAGGGAGACCCAGTACTTC.

The genes are TRBV25-1 and TRBJ1-1; D unclear. CDR1 is MGHDK and CDR2 is SYGVNS in the germline V gene. V lost 1 base to trimming and J lost 2 bases, with 11 bases between them. The CDR3 length is 15 residues. This CDR3 is CASSEWGAGNTEAFF. In nucleotides, the CDR3 is TGTGCCAGCAGTGAATGGGGTGCAGGAAACACTGAAGCTTTCTTT.

The chain combines TRBV6-5 with TRBJ2-7, with 7 bases that match TRBD1. The ends lost 8 bases at V and 4 bases at J; junction bases unmatched: 8. This CDR3 is 13 amino acids long. Germline V gene data show CDR1 as MNHEY and CDR2 as SVGAGI. This CDR3 reads CASADRVGYEQYF. The CDR3 bases are TGTGCCAGCGCTGACAGGGTGGGATACGAGCAGTACTTC.

The rearrangement links TRBV7-9 to TRBJ2-7; D is unclear. V was pared by 5 bases and J by 1 base, with 9 bases between. The CDR3 consists of 13 residues. CDR1 SEHNR and CDR2 FQNEAQ come from the germline V gene (reference sequence). CDR3 protein: CASSLVDSYEQYF. CDR3 nucleotide sequence: TGTGCCAGCAGCCTAGTAGATTCCTACGAGCAGTACTTC. Full variable domain (rest looked up from reference TRBV7-9 and TRBJ2-7): DTGVSQNPRHKITKRGQNVTFRCDPISEHNRLYWYRQTLGQGPEFLTYFQNEAQLEKSRLLSDRFSAERPKGSFSTLEIQRTEQGDSAMYLCASSLVDSYEQYFGPGTRLTVT.

This clone came up a few times. V gene TRBV9 combines with J gene TRBJ1-5, with a possible D match to TRBD1 (5 bases). The germline CDR1 and CDR2 sequences are SGDLS and YYNGEE. The CDR3 contains 14 residues. Trimming removed 4 bases at V and 0 bases at J, with 8 bases between. The CDR3 DNA is TGTGCCAGCAGCACCGGGGGTAGCAATCAGCCCCAGCATTTT. It yields the protein CASSTGGSNQPQHF.

The rearrangement joins TRBV5-1 to TRBJ2-1; D tentatively fits TRBD1 or TRBD2 (5 bases each). The V end was cut by 0 bases, the J end by 7 bases, with 8 bases between. CDR3 length: 13 amino acids. Germline V gene data show CDR1 as SGHRS and CDR2 as YFSETQ. CDR3 coding DNA: TGCGCCAGCAGCTTGGGGGACCTGAATGAGCAGTTCTTC. It yields the protein CASSLGDLNEQFF.

The chain recombines TRBV11-2 with TRBJ2-5, with D possibly matching TRBD2 (5 bases). Deletions cut 4 bases from V and 7 bases from J, with 13 bases between. Germline CDR1 and CDR2: SGHAT and FQNNGV. The CDR3 is 13 amino acids. CDR3 DNA: TGTGCCAGCAGCTCGCCCAAACGGGGGACCCAGTACTTC. Translation gives CASSSPKRGTQYF.

The sample holds a few counts of this clone. J is TRBJ2-3 and V is TRBV6-5, with 7 bases that match TRBD2. Unmatched junction bases numbered 9, after V lost 5 bases and J lost 4 bases. Germline loops: CDR1 MNHEY, CDR2 SVGAGI. The CDR3 runs 15 residues. In DNA form, the CDR3 reads TGTGCCAGCAGTGTATGGGGGACTACCCCAGATACGCAGTATTTT. Translated: CASSVWGTTPDTQYF.

This chain joins TRBV30 and TRBJ2-5; the D gene is possibly TRBD1 (6 bases). The length of the CDR3 is 16 residues. The germline V gene encodes CDR1 GTSNPN and CDR2 SVGIG (reference sequence). The germline V and J ends were trimmed by 3 bases and 5 bases, with 22 bases remaining between them. The CDR3 DNA follows: TGTGCCTGGAGCCGGCGGACGGGATCCACAGGGGAGACCCAGTACTTC. It encodes CAWSRRTGSTGETQYF.

V gene TRBV28 combines with J gene TRBJ1-1; 8 positions agree with TRBD1. This CDR3 comprises 16 residues. The germline gives CDR1 MDHEN, CDR2 SYDVKM. V was clipped by 2 bases and J by 0 bases; unmatched bases: 5. CDR3 nucleotide sequence: TGTGCCAGCAGTTTAGAGCCGGGACAGGTGAACACTGAAGCTTTCTTT. Translated: CASSLEPGQVNTEAFF.

The V gene is TRBV30, the J gene TRBJ2-7, with D hard to call. Looked up from germline, CDR1 is GTSNPN and CDR2 is SVGIG (reference sequence). The CDR3 is 12 residues long. Deletions cut 2 bases from V and 6 bases from J, with 11 bases between. The CDR3 loop is CAWSKTVGEQYF. CDR3 coding DNA: TGTGCCTGGAGTAAAACGGTGGGCGAGCAGTACTTC.

V is TRBV5-4 and J is TRBJ2-2, with D unresolved. Germline V gene sequence: CDR1 SGHNT, CDR2 YYREEE (reference sequence). This CDR3 is 14 amino acids long. The germline V and J ends were trimmed by 1 base and 5 bases, with 9 bases remaining between them. CDR3: CASSLIGETGELFF. In DNA, the CDR3 is TGTGCCAGCAGCTTGATTGGGGAAACCGGGGAGCTGTTTTTT.

The chain has TRBV20-1 and TRBJ1-2; D remains unclear. Germline V gene sequence: CDR1 DFQATT, CDR2 SNEGSKA (reference sequence). The CDR3 spans 11 residues. The V end lost 3 bases, the J end lost 5 bases, and 7 bases lay between the germline ends. The CDR3 DNA follows: TGCAGTGCTAGTAAGGATTATGGCTACACCTTC. The encoded protein is CSASKDYGYTF.